This T cell receptor beta chain was obtained from a study of blood T cell repertoires in COVID-19. Assignments of participants to cohorts depended upon their own reported clinical history. Original methodology: Reference gene primers were amplified, and this amplification served to estimate nucleated cell counts. TCRdb keeps only in-frame clones here, not all; method: immunoSEQ multiplex PCR. V, J and clone size derive from that table, while D and trimming were established from the DNA sequence. This sample has 250,000 or so clones, with 80% to 90% found just once. CDR3 length equals 18 residues. J lost 4 bases, V lost 5 bases, and 13 bases had no gene match. The germline V gene encodes CDR1 LGHNT and CDR2 FRNRAP.

This receptor was taken from a young woman who had been exposed to COVID-19. The chain uses TRBV12-5 and TRBJ1-3; 11 bases are shared with TRBD1. The sample taken for sequencing was PBMCs or T cells enriched from blood (not recorded which). In DNA form, the CDR3 reads TGTGCTAGTGGTCCGTCCGGGACAGGGGGGTCTCTCGGAAACACCATATATTTT. This gives the protein CASGPSGTGGSLGNTIYF.